The 24 T cell receptor beta chains below all came from one sample that was sequenced in a study of blood T cell repertoires in COVID-19. Measured with immunoSEQ multiplex PCR; TCRdb has only the in-frame clones, and not every one. The table has almost 95,000 clones, about 80% seen once. Sequencing was performed on peripheral blood. These receptors were taken from a man in his fifties or sixties with acute or convalescent COVID-19.

This chain's CDR3 is CASSYSVRQDEAFF. CDR3 sequence (DNA): TGTGCCAGCAGTTATTCGGTCAGGCAAGATGAAGCTTTCTTT. The genes are TRBV6-2 or TRBV6-3 and TRBJ1-1, with D uncertain. CDR3 length equals 14 residues. Germline V CDR1 and CDR2: MNHEY, SVGEGT. The germline V and J ends were trimmed by 3 bases and 7 bases, with 15 bases remaining between them.

This chain joins TRBV21-1 and TRBJ1-1; the table assigns TRBD1, which was not confirmed against the DNA. TRBV21-1 is a recognized pseudogene. This CDR3 is built from 14 residues. CDR3: CASSTGQGSTEAFF. CDR3 sequence (DNA): TGTGCCAGCAGCACGGGACAGGGTAGCACTGAAGCTTTCTTT.

This chain connects TRBV29-1 to TRBJ1-1; D perhaps matches TRBD1 (5 bases). The CDR3 is 15 amino acids. In germline, CDR1 is SQVTM, CDR2 ANQGSEA. Trimming shortened V by 0 bases and J by 6 bases, and 17 bases separated the two germline ends. CDR3 sequence reads: CSVEDRSAGQAEAFF. Written as DNA, the CDR3 is TGCAGCGTTGAAGATCGGTCGGCAGGGCAGGCTGAAGCTTTCTTT. Full variable domain (missing parts from reference TRBV29-1 and TRBJ1-1): SAVISQKPSRDICQRGTSLTIQCQVDSQVTMMFWYRQQPGQSLTLIATANQGSEATYESGFVIDKFPISRPNLTFSTLTVSNMSPEDSSIYLCSVEDRSAGQAEAFFGQGTRLTVV.

The chain combines TRBV4-3 with TRBJ2-5; perhaps TRBD2 as D (6 bases). The CDR3 is made up of 15 amino acids. Per the germline V gene, CDR1 is LGHNA and CDR2 is YSLEER. The V and J ends lost 1 base and 5 bases respectively, with 14 bases between them. The DNA for the CDR3 is TGCGCCAGCAGCCAAGTAACGGGGGAGGATGAGACCCAGTACTTC. This codes for CASSQVTGEDETQYF.

The J gene is TRBJ2-1, the V gene TRBV5-6; the match to TRBD1 covers 9 bases. The CDR3 runs to 14 residues. Germline V lookup: CDR1 SGHDT, CDR2 YYEEEE. V trimming: 3 bases; J trimming: 7 bases; junction bases outside the gene matches: 5. CDR3 amino acids: CASSWGTGTNEQFF. The CDR3 DNA reads as TGTGCCAGCAGCTGGGGGACAGGGACGAATGAGCAGTTCTTC.

The chain recombines TRBV5-1 with TRBJ2-3; 7 bases agree with TRBD2. The V segment lost 2 bases and the J segment 1 base; nucleotides outside the gene matches: 1. Germline V gene sequence: CDR1 SGHRS, CDR2 YFSETQ. The CDR3 has 14 residues. The DNA of the CDR3 is TGCGCCAGCAGCTTTACTAGCGGCACAGATACGCAGTATTTT. Amino acids: CASSFTSGTDTQYF.

In this sample, this clone turned up a few times. The chain couples TRBV4-3 to TRBJ2-6; TRBD2 aligns across 14 bases. The CDR3 has 19 amino acids. Germline V gene data show CDR1 as LGHNA and CDR2 as YSLEER. The V and J ends lost 3 bases and 1 base, in that order; junction bases with no gene match: 5. CDR3 nucleotide sequence: TGCGCCAGCAGCCAGGAGGGACTAGCGGGGGTTTCTGGGGCCAACGTCCTGACTTTC. Translated: CASSQEGLAGVSGANVLTF.

This sequence joins TRBV9 and TRBJ1-1; possibly TRBD1 for D (5 bases). Trimming took off 3 bases at V and 4 bases at J, with 13 bases between the two ends. This CDR3 has 14 residues. Germline V gives CDR1 SGDLS, CDR2 YYNGEE. CDR3 residues: CASSEGPGGTEAFF. The CDR3 coding sequence is TGTGCCAGCAGCGAGGGACCGGGGGGCACTGAAGCTTTCTTT.

V usage is TRBV24-1 and J usage is TRBJ2-7, with unresolved D. CDR3 length: 14 amino acids. V lost 1 base, J lost 0 bases, and 6 bases lay in between. Per germline, CDR1 KGHDR and CDR2 SFDVKD. The CDR3: CATSDFRYSYEQYF. CDR3 coding DNA: TGTGCCACCAGTGATTTCAGGTACTCCTACGAGCAGTACTTC.

The rearrangement joins TRBV29-1 to TRBJ1-1, with 8 bases lining up with TRBD1. V trimming: 6 bases; J trimming: 0 bases; junction bases outside the gene matches: 6. This CDR3 contains 14 residues. Germline V gene data show CDR1 as SQVTM and CDR2 as ANQGSEA. The CDR3 region has the DNA TGCAGCGTAGCTAGGGACAGGATGAACACTGAAGCTTTCTTT. Its translation: CSVARDRMNTEAFF.

The chain couples TRBV6-5 to TRBJ1-1; D not resolved. CDR3 length equals 13 residues. Germline V gene data show CDR1 as MNHEY and CDR2 as SVGAGI. Trimming took off 8 bases at V and 8 bases at J, with 18 bases between the two ends. DNA for the CDR3: TGTGCCAGCCTACTTCCAGGCTCCCGGGAAGCTTTCTTT. Protein sequence: CASLLPGSREAFF.

The chain joins TRBV29-1 to TRBJ1-3, with a possible D match to TRBD1 (5 bases). Germline lookup yields CDR1 SQVTM and CDR2 ANQGSEA. V gave up 5 bases and J gave up 0 bases, with 8 bases separating them. This CDR3 has 13 residues. DNA for the CDR3: TGCAGCGTTTCGACAGCCTCTGGAAACACCATATATTTT. Its protein product is CSVSTASGNTIYF.

V usage is TRBV9 and J usage is TRBJ2-7; 8 bases match TRBD1. The CDR3 totals 15 residues. V lost 1 base, J lost 1 base, and 4 bases stayed unmatched. Germline V gene sequence: CDR1 SGDLS, CDR2 YYNGEE. CDR3 coding DNA: TGTGCCAGCAGCGTACTAGGGACAGGATCCTACGAGCAGTACTTC. Amino acid sequence: CASSVLGTGSYEQYF.

The chain recombines TRBV27 with TRBJ2-7; 10 bases line up with TRBD1. The CDR3 has 14 amino acids. Germline V lookup: CDR1 MNHEY, CDR2 SMNVEV (reference sequence). J was trimmed by 3 bases and V by 4 bases; bases with no gene match: 3. CDR3 in DNA: TGTGCCAGCAGTTCGACAGGGGGCTACTACGAGCAGTACTTC. Its protein is CASSSTGGYYEQYF.

In nucleotides, the CDR3 is TGTGCCAGCAGCTTAGTCGGGACAGGGGGCGAGCAGTACTTC. It is translated as CASSLVGTGGEQYF. The genes are TRBV7-9 and TRBJ2-7; 11 bases match TRBD1. From germline, CDR1 is SEHNR and CDR2 FQNEAQ (reference sequence). Trimming removed 1 base from V and 6 bases from J; junction bases left unmatched: 2. This CDR3 is built from 14 residues.

J is TRBJ1-1 and V is TRBV2; 7 bases are shared with TRBD1. The CDR3 length is 15 residues. The germline V gene encodes CDR1 SNHLY and CDR2 FYNNEI. The V and J ends lost 8 bases and 4 bases, in that order; junction bases with no gene match: 13. The CDR3 bases are TGTGCCAGCGGACGGGGGTATACAGGGGCCACTGAAGCTTTCTTT. Its protein product is CASGRGYTGATEAFF.

The chain carries TRBV11-2 and TRBJ1-3; D gene unclear. The CDR3 is 15 residues long. The V gene lost 0 bases and the J gene lost 0 bases, with 6 bases spanning the gap. Looked up from germline, CDR1 is SGHAT and CDR2 is FQNNGV. DNA of the CDR3: TGTGCCAGCAGCTTAGACCGTATCTCTGGAAACACCATATATTTT. Amino acids: CASSLDRISGNTIYF.

The chain uses TRBV7-2 and TRBJ1-1, with 8 bases identical to TRBD1. This CDR3 region has 16 residues. The J segment lost 5 bases and the V segment lost 3 bases, leaving 11 bases of the junction unmatched. CDR1 and CDR2 (germline): SGHTA, FQGNSA. Here the CDR3 DNA reads TGTGCCAGCAGCTTCGACTTGCAGGGGGCTTTTACTGAAGCTTTCTTT. This gives the protein CASSFDLQGAFTEAFF.

This chain joins TRBV9 and TRBJ2-5; 9 bases agree with TRBD1. The junction had 5 bases not matched to a gene; V was cut back by 1 base and J by 1 base. This CDR3 contains 16 residues. Germline V gene lookup returns CDR1 SGDLS and CDR2 YYNGEE. CDR3 nucleotides: TGTGCCAGCAGCGTAACCCAGACAGGGGGCCAAGAGACCCAGTACTTC. This gives the protein CASSVTQTGGQETQYF.

This chain uses TRBV19 with TRBJ2-2; 12 bases map to TRBD2. V lost 5 bases and J lost 5; bases outside the gene matches: 6. Germline-derived CDR1 and CDR2 are LNHDA and SQIVND (reference sequence). The length of the CDR3 is 16 residues. The CDR3: CASSPGLAGKTGELFF. In nucleotides, the CDR3 is TGTGCCAGTAGTCCCGGACTAGCGGGGAAAACCGGGGAGCTGTTTTTT. Complete variable domain (other parts from reference TRBV19 and TRBJ2-2): DGGITQSPKYLFRKEGQNVTLSCEQNLNHDAMYWYRQDPGQGLRLIYYSQIVNDFQKGDIAEGYSVSREKKESFPLTVTSAQKNPTAFYLCASSPGLAGKTGELFFGEGSRLTVL.

This rearrangement joins TRBV5-1 to TRBJ2-2; D perhaps matches TRBD1 (6 bases). This CDR3 region has 18 residues. With 0 bases removed from V and 0 bases from J, the gap between germline ends came to 15 bases. Per the germline V gene, CDR1 is SGHRS and CDR2 is YFSETQ. CDR3 in DNA: TGCGCCAGCAGCTTGGATTTTCTGTCAGGGGCGAACACCGGGGAGCTGTTTTTT. The encoded protein is CASSLDFLSGANTGELFF.

This chain links TRBV7-8 with TRBJ1-1; D uncertain. The length of the CDR3 is 17 residues. Trimming stripped 1 base from V and 1 base from J, with 16 bases between. The germline V gene has CDR1 SGHVS and CDR2 FQNEAQ. CDR3 residues: CASSLGRVAGKNTEAFF. In DNA, the CDR3 is TGTGCCAGCAGCTTAGGGAGGGTTGCGGGAAAGAACACTGAAGCTTTCTTT. The full variable domain, completed using reference TRBV7-8 and TRBJ1-1, is GAGVSQSPRYKVAKRGQDVALRCDPISGHVSLFWYQQALGQGPEFLTYFQNEAQLDKSGLPSDRFFAERPEGSVSTLKIQRTQQEDSAVYLCASSLGRVAGKNTEAFFGQGTRLTVV.

This chain connects TRBV10-1 to TRBJ1-6; maybe TRBD1 (6 bases). There are 16 residues in the CDR3. V was pared by 0 bases and J by 5 bases, with 11 bases between. Germline V CDR1 and CDR2: WNHNN, SYGVQD (reference sequence). This CDR3 is CASSESYGTHNSPLHF. CDR3 DNA sequence: TGCGCCAGCAGTGAGTCGTACGGGACACATAATTCACCCCTCCACTTT.

The V gene is TRBV12-5, the J gene TRBJ2-3, with TRBD1 matching over 10 bases. Germline trimming cut 4 bases from V and 2 bases from J; bases unmatched to any gene: 6. CDR1 is LGHNT and CDR2 is FRNRAP in the germline V gene. This CDR3 has 16 residues. In DNA, the CDR3 is TGTGCTAGTGGTTCGGGGACAGGGGCCCCCACAGATACGCAGTATTTT. Residues: CASGSGTGAPTDTQYF.